The T cell receptor beta chain under discussion was sequenced for a study of cytomegalovirus exposure and HLA in healthy donors. Across the whole study: There were some 410 genotyped donors. Of these, 81% fell in the genetic ancestry cluster associated with self-reported Caucasian donors.

Study results and limitations: High specificity and sensitivity for cytomegalovirus status were reported for the classifier. Accurate prediction of HLA-A and HLA-B alleles (for most subjects) was reportedly achieved from TCR beta sequences. Most of the TCR beta V segments (in an earlier analysis) were productive either about 87% or about 30% of the time.

This clone turned up a few times. Its antigen is unidentified. V was clipped by 4 bases and J by 4 bases; unmatched bases: 5. This CDR3 has 13 amino acids. Germline V CDR1 and CDR2: GTSNPN, SVGIG (reference sequence). PCR primers comprised 60 Vbeta and 13 Jbeta primers. Produced via immunoSEQ multiplex PCR; TCRdb's table is partial and in-frame only. This table has fewer than 250,000 clones, 65% to 85% appearing once. This clonotype originated in a man aged 18 to 30 in good health and CMV-seronegative. Sample: PBMCs. The gene calls are TRBV30 and TRBJ2-7; 9 bases agree with TRBD1. The CDR3 bases are TGTGCCTGGACACCGGACAGGGGATACGAGCAGTACTTC. Its translation: CAWTPDRGYEQYF.